The entry that follows covers one T cell receptor beta chain sequence. The target antigen is unknown. This sample was taken from a study of cytomegalovirus exposure and HLA in healthy donors. Use of 60 Vbeta and 13 Jbeta primers characterized the PCR. Generated by immunoSEQ multiplex PCR, the TCRdb table keeps only in-frame clones and is missing some. The sample lists around 150,000 clones, approximately 71% seen once, with less than 5% in the top ten. Study-level points and caveats: Researchers had no immune exposure information except CMV serostatus available.

Material for sequencing was PBMCs. This clonotype was obtained from a male donor in good health and CMV-seronegative.

CDR3 region: CASSPPSGTTGEQYF. The CDR3 region has the DNA TGTGCCAGCTCACCACCATCCGGGACTACTGGGGAGCAGTACTTC. This sequence joins TRBV18 and TRBJ2-7, with 7 bases fitting TRBD2. V lost 0 bases to trimming and J lost 7 bases; unmatched junction nucleotides: 9. The CDR3 is 15 residues long. Germline V gene sequence: CDR1 KGHSH, CDR2 LQKENI.